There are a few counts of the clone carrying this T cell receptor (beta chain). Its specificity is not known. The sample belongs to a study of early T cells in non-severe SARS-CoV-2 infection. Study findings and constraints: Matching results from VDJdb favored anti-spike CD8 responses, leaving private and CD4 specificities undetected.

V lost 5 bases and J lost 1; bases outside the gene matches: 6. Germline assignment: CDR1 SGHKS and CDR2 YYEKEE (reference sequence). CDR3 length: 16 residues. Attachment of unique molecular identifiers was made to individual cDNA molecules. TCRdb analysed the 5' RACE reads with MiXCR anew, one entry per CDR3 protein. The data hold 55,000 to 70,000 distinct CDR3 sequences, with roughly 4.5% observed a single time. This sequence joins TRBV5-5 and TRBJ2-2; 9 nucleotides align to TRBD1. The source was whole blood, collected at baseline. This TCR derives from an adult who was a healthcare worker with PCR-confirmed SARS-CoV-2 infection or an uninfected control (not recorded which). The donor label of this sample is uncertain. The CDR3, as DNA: TGTGCCAGCAGTAGGGACAGGGCTGAGAACACCGGGGAGCTGTTTTTT. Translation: CASSRDRAENTGELFF. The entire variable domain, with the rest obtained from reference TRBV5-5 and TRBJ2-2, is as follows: DAGVTQSPTHLIKTRGQQVTLRCSPISGHKSVSWYQQVLGQGPQFIFQYYEKEERGRGNFPDRFSARQFPNYSSELNVNALLLGDSALYLCASSRDRAENTGELFFGEGSRLTVL.